This TCR beta chain was recorded in a study of early T cells in non-severe SARS-CoV-2 infection. Germline V gene lookup returns CDR1 DFQATT and CDR2 SNEGSKA (reference sequence). The CDR3 sequence is 14 residues long. The junction had 3 bases not matched to a gene; V was cut back by 1 base and J by 4 bases. This clonotype was detected only a few times. As part of library construction, unique molecular identifiers were attached to individual cDNA molecules. TCRdb reprocessed the 5' RACE reads via MiXCR and lists one record per CDR3 protein. The top ten clones hold approximately 8% of a sample with some 80,000 distinct CDR3 sequences, about 10% of them seen once.

The sequence was collected from an adult who was a healthcare worker with PCR-confirmed SARS-CoV-2 infection or an uninfected control (not recorded which). The chain joins TRBV20-1 to TRBJ2-5; 10 nucleotides agree with TRBD1. The material sequenced was whole blood, taken at baseline. The CDR3 is CSARVTGGVETQYF. CDR3 coding DNA: TGCAGTGCTAGAGTGACAGGGGGCGTAGAGACCCAGTACTTC.